This T cell receptor beta chain is drawn from a study of blood T cell repertoires in COVID-19. Study-level background: PBMCs, B-cell-depleted T cells, or T cells were the source of the cDNA or gDNA that made up the material.

Trimming removed 5 bases from V and 0 bases from J, with 15 bases in between. Per the germline V gene, CDR1 is SGHAT and CDR2 is FQNNGV. The CDR3 totals 16 residues. Measured with immunoSEQ multiplex PCR; TCRdb has only the in-frame clones, and not every one. The sample gives approximately 110,000 clones, more than 75% of which show up once; 2% to 2.5% is in the top ten. This chain connects TRBV11-2 to TRBJ2-3, with D possibly being TRBD2 (6 bases). Material: peripheral blood. The sequence was obtained from a human donor in a cohort sampled during active COVID-19. The CDR3 sequence is CASSPRRGSSTDTQYF. For the CDR3, the DNA is TGTGCCAGCAGCCCCCGCCGGGGGTCTAGCACAGATACGCAGTATTTT.